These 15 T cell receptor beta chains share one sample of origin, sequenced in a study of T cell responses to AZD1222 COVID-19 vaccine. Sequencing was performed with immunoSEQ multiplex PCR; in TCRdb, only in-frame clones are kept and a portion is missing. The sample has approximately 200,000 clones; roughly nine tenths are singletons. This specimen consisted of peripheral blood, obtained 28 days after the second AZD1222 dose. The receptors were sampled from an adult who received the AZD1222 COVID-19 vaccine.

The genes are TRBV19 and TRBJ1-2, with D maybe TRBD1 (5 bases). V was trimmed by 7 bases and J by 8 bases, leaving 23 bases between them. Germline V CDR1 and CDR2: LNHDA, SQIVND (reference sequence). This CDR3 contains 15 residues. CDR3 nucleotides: TGTGCCAGTATCCCAGCCGGGACTCGCTCGGCGGGCTACACCTTC. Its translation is CASIPAGTRSAGYTF.

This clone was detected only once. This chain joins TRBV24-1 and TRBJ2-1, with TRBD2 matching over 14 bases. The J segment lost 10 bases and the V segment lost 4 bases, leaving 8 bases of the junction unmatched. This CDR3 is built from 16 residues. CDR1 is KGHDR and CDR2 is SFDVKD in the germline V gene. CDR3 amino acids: CATSERGLAGGWEQFF. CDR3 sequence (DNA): TGTGCCACCAGTGAACGAGGACTAGCGGGAGGTTGGGAGCAGTTCTTC.

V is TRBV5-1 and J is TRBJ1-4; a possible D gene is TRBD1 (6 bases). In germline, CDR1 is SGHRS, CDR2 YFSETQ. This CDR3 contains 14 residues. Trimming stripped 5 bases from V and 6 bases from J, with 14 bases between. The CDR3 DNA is TGCGCCAGCAGGGGCGACAGGAATGATGAAAAACTGTTTTTT. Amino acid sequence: CASRGDRNDEKLFF.

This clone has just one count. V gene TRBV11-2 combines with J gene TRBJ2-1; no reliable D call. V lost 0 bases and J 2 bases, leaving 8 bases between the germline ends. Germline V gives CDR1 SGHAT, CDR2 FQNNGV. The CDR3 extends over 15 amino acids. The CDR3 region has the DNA TGTGCCAGCAGCTTAGAGGTCAGAGCCTACAATGAGCAGTTCTTC. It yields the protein CASSLEVRAYNEQFF.

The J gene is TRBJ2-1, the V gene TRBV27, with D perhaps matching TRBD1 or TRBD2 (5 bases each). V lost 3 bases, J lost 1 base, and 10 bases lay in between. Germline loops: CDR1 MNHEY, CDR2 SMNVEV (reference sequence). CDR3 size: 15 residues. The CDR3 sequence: CASSFGWGSYNEQFF. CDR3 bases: TGTGCCAGCAGTTTCGGCTGGGGGTCCTACAATGAGCAGTTCTTC.

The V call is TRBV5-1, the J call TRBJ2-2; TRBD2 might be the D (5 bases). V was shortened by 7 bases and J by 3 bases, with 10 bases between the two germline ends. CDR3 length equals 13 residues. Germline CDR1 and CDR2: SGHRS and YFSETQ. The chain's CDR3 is CASLGRDTGELFF. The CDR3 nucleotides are TGCGCCAGCCTAGGGAGAGACACCGGGGAGCTGTTTTTT.

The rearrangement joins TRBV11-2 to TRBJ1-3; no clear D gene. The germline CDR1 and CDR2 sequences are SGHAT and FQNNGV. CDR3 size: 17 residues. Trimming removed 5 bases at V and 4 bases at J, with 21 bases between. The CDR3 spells CASSPLGSKRFGNTIYF. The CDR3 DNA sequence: TGTGCCAGCAGCCCCCTAGGCTCGAAAAGATTCGGAAACACCATATATTTT.

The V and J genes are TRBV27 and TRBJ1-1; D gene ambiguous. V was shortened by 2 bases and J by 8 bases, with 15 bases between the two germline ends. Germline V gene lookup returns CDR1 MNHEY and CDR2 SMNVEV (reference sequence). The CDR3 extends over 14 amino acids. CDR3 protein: CASSLNFRGSEAFF. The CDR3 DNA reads TGTGCCAGCAGTTTAAATTTTCGGGGAAGCGAAGCTTTCTTT.

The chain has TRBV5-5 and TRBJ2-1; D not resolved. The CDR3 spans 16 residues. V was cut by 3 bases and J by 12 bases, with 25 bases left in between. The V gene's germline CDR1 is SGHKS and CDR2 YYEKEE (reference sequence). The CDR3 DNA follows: TGTGCCAGCAGCTGGTACGATGAAGGACCGACCGTGGCGCAGTTCTTC. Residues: CASSWYDEGPTVAQFF.

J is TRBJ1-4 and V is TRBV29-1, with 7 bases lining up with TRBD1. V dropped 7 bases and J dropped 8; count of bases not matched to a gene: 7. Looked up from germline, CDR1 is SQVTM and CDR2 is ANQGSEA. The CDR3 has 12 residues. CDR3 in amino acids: CSARQGQEKLFF. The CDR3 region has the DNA TGCAGCGCGAGACAGGGTCAGGAAAAACTGTTTTTT.

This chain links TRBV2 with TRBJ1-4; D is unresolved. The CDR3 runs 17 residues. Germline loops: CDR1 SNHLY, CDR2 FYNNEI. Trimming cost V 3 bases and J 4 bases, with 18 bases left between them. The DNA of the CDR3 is TGTGCCAGCAGTGAGTCATCGACTCCAGCGGGTAATGAAAAACTGTTTTTT. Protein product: CASSESSTPAGNEKLFF.

The CDR3 DNA reads TGCGCCAGCAGCAGAACACCAGGACAGCGAGAGGGCTACACCTTC. Translating it yields CASSRTPGQREGYTF. The chain is built from TRBV5-1 and TRBJ1-2, with a tentative D call TRBD1 (6 bases). The V and J ends lost 4 bases and 8 bases respectively, with 21 bases between them. This CDR3 region has 15 residues. The germline V gene has CDR1 SGHRS and CDR2 YFSETQ. Variable domain in full (rest from reference TRBV5-1 and TRBJ1-2): KAGVTQTPRYLIKTRGQQVTLSCSPISGHRSVSWYQQTPGQGLQFLFEYFSETQRNKGNFPGRFSGRQFSNSRSEMNVSTLELGDSALYLCASSRTPGQREGYTFGSGTRLTVV.

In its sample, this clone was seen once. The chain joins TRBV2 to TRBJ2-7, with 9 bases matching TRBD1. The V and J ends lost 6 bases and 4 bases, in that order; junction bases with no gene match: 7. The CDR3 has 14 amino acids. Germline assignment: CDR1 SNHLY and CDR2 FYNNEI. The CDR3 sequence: CASRPRDRVYEQYF. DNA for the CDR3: TGTGCCAGCAGGCCCCGGGACAGGGTTTACGAGCAGTACTTC. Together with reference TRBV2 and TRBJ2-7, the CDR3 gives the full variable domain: EPEVTQTPSHQVTQMGQEVILRCVPISNHLYFYWYRQILGQKVEFLVSFYNNEISEKSEIFDDQFSVERPDGSNFTLKIRSTKLEDSAMYFCASRPRDRVYEQYFGPGTRLTVT.

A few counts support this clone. The chain's CDR3 is CASSTGGEGEKLFF. The CDR3 DNA follows: TGCGCCAGCTCCACAGGGGGAGAGGGTGAAAAACTGTTTTTT. The chain couples TRBV10-1 to TRBJ1-4; 8 nucleotides agree with TRBD1. The CDR3 extends over 14 amino acids. Germline trimming cut 8 bases from V and 7 bases from J; bases unmatched to any gene: 9. Germline assignment: CDR1 WNHNN and CDR2 SYGVQD (reference sequence).

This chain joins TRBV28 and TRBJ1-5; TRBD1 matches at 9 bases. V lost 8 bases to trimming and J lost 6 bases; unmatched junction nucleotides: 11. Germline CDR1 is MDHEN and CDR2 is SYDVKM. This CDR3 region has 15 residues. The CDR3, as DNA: TGTGCCAGCGGGTTGATTACAGGGGGCGTTCAGCCCCAGCATTTT. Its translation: CASGLITGGVQPQHF.